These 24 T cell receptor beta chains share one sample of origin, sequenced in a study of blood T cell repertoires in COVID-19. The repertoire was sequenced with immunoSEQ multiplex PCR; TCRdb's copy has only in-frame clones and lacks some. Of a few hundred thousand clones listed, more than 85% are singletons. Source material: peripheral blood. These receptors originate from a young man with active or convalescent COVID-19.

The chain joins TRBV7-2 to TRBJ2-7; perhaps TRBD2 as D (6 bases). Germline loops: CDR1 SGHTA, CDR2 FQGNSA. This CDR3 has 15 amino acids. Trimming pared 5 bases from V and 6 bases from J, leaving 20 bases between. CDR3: CASSLPREDPGEQYF. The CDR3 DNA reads TGTGCCAGCAGCCTCCCCAGGGAGGATCCCGGCGAGCAGTACTTC.

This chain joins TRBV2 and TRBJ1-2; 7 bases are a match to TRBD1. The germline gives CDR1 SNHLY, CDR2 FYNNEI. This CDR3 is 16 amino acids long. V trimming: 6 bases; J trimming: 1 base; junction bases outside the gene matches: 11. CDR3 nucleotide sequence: TGTGCCAGCAGACGAGATACCGGGACAGTTAACTATGGCTACACCTTC. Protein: CASRRDTGTVNYGYTF.

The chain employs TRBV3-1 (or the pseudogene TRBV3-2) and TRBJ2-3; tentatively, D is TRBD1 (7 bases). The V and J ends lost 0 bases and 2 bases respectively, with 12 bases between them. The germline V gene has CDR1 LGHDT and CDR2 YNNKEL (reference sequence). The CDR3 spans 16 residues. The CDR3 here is CASSQDQGGNTDTQYF. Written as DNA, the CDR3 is TGTGCCAGCAGCCAAGATCAGGGGGGTAACACAGATACGCAGTATTTT.

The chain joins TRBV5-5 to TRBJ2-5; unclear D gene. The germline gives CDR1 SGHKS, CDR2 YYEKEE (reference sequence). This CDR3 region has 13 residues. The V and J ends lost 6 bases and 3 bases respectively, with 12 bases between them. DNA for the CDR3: TGTGCCAGCACCCGAAGACGGGAAGAGACCCAGTACTTC. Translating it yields CASTRRREETQYF.

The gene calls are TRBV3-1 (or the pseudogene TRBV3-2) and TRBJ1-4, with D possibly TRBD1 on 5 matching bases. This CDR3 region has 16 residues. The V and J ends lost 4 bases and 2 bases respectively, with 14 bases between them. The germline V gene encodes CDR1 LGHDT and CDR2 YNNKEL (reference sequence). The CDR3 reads CASSPRGTVTNEKLFF. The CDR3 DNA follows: TGTGCCAGCAGCCCCCGCGGGACGGTGACTAATGAAAAACTGTTTTTT.

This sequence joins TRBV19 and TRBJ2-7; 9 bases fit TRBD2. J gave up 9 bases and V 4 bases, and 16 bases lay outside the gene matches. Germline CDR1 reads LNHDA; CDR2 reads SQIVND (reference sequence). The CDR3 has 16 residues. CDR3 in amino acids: CASSTEILAGEQVQYF. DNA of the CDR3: TGTGCCAGTAGTACGGAAATACTAGCGGGCGAACAAGTGCAGTACTTC.

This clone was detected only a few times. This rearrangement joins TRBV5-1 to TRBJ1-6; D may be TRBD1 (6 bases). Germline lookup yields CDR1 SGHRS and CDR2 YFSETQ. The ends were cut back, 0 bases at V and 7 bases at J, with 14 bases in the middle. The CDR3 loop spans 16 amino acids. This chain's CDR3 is CASSLGVGRGNSPLHF. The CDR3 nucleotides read TGCGCCAGCAGCTTGGGAGTGGGAAGGGGGAATTCACCCCTCCACTTT.

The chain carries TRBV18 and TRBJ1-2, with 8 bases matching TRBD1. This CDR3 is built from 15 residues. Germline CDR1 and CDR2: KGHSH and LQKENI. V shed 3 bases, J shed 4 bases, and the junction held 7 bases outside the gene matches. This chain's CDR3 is CASSPYRDRFYGYTF. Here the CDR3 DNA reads TGTGCCAGCTCACCCTACCGGGACAGGTTCTATGGCTACACCTTC.

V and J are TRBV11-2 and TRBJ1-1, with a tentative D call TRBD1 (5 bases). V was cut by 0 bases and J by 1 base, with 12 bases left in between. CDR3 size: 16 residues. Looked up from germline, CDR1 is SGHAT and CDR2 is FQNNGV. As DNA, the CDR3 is TGTGCCAGCAGCTTAGAGGGGGGACTTTGGAACACTGAAGCTTTCTTT. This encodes CASSLEGGLWNTEAFF.

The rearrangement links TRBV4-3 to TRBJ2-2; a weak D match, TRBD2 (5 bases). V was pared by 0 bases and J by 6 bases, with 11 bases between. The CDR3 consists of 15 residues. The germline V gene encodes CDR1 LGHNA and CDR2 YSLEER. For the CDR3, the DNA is TGCGCCAGCAGCCAAGATCTAGGGAGATCCGGGGAGCTGTTTTTT. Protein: CASSQDLGRSGELFF.

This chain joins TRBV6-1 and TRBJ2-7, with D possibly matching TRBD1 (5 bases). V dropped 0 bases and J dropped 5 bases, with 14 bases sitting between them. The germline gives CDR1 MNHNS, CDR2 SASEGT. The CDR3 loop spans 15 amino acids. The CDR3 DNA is TGTGCCAGCAGTGAAGCACCAGGGTATCTCGACGAGCAGTACTTC. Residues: CASSEAPGYLDEQYF.

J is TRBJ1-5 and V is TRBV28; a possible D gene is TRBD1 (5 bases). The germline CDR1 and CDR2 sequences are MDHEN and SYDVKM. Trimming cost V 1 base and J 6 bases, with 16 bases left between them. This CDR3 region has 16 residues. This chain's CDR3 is CASSLSQGTYAQPQHF. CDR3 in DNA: TGTGCCAGCAGTTTATCTCAGGGCACCTATGCTCAGCCCCAGCATTTT.

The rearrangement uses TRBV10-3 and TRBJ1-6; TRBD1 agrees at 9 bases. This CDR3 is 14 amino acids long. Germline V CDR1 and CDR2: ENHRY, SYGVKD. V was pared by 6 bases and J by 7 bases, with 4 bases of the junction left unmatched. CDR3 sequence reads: CAIRRQGENSPLHF. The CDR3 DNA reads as TGTGCCATCAGACGACAGGGGGAAAATTCACCCCTCCACTTT.

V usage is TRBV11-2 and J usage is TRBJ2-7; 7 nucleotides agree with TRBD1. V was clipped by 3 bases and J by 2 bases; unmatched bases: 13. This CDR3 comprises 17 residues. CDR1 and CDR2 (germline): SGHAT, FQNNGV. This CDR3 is CASSFLPAGTEAYEQYF. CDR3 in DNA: TGTGCCAGCAGCTTCCTCCCCGCCGGGACAGAGGCCTACGAGCAGTACTTC.

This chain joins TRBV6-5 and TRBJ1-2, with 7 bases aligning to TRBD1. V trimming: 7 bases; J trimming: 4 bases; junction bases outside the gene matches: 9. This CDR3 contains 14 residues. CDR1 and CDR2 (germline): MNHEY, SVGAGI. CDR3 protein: CASTTTGVGYGYTF. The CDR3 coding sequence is TGTGCCAGCACCACAACAGGGGTTGGCTATGGCTACACCTTC.

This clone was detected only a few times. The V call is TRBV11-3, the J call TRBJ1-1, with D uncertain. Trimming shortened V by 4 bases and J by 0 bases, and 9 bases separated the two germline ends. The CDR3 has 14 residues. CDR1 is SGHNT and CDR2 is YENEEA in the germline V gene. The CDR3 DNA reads TGTGCCAGCAGCTCCAAGACACTGAACACTGAAGCTTTCTTT. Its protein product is CASSSKTLNTEAFF. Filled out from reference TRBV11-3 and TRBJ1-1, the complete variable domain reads EAGVVQSPRYKIIEKKQPVAFWCNPISGHNTLYWYLQNLGQGPELLIRYENEEAVDDSQLPKDRFSAERLKGVDSTLKIQPAELGDSAVYLCASSSKTLNTEAFFGQGTRLTVV.

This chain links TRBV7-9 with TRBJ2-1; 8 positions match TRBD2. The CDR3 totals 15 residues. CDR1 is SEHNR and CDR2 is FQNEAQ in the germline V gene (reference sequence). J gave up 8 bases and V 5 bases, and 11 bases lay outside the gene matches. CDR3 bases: TGTGCCAGCAGCCGTGGGGGACTAGGCTCGGATGAGCAGTTCTTC. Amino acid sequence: CASSRGGLGSDEQFF.

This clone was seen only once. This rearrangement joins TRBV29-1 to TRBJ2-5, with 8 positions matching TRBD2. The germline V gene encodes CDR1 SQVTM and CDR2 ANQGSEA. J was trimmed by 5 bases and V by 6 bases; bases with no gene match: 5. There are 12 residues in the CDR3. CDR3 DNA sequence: TGCAGCGTAGTGACTAGCGAGGAGACCCAGTACTTC. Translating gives CSVVTSEETQYF.

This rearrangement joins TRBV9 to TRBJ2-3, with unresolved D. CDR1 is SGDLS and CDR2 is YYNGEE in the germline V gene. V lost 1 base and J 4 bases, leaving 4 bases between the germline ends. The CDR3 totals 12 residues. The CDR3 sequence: CASSVYSDTQYF. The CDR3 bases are TGTGCCAGCAGCGTATATTCAGATACGCAGTATTTT.

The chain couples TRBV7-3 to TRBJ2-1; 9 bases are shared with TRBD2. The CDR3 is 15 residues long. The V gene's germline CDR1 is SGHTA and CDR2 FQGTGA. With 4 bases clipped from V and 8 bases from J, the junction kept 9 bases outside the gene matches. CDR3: CASSSEAGGRDEQFF. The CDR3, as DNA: TGTGCCAGCAGCTCTGAAGCGGGAGGCAGGGATGAGCAGTTCTTC. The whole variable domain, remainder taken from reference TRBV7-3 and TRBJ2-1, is GAGVSQTPSNKVTEKGKYVELRCDPISGHTALYWYRQSLGQGPEFLIYFQGTGAADDSGLPNDRFFAVRPEGSVSTLKIQRTERGDSAVYLCASSSEAGGRDEQFFGPGTRLTVL.

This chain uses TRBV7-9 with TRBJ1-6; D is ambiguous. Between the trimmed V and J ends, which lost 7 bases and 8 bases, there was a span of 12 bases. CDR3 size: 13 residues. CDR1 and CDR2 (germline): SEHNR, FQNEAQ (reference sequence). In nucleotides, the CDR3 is TGTGCCAGCACAGGAGGTCTTGATTCACCCCTCCACTTT. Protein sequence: CASTGGLDSPLHF. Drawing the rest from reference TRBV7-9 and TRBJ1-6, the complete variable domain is DTGVSQNPRHKITKRGQNVTFRCDPISEHNRLYWYRQTLGQGPEFLTYFQNEAQLEKSRLLSDRFSAERPKGSFSTLEIQRTEQGDSAMYLCASTGGLDSPLHFGNGTRLTVT.

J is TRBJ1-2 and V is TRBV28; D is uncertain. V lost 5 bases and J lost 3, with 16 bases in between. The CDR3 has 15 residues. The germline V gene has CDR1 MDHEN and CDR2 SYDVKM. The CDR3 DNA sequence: TGTGCCAGCAGTCAGACGGAGCCAACGCACTATGGCTACACCTTC. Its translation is CASSQTEPTHYGYTF.

The CDR3 coding sequence is TGTGCCTGGATTAAAAGAGGTGCCAGGGCTGGGGCCAACGTCCTGACTTTC. Amino acids: CAWIKRGARAGANVLTF. The rearrangement links TRBV30 to TRBJ2-6; tentatively, D is TRBD1 (5 bases). The CDR3 is made up of 17 amino acids. V was shortened by 4 bases and J by 2 bases, with 18 bases between the two germline ends. Germline CDR1 GTSNPN, CDR2 SVGIG (reference sequence).

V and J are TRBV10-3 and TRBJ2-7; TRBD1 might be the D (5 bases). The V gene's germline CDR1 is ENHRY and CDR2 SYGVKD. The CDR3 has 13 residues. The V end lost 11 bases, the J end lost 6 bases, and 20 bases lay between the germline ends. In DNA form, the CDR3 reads TGTGCCCCCGTGAGAATGAGACAGACCGAGCAGTACTTC. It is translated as CAPVRMRQTEQYF.